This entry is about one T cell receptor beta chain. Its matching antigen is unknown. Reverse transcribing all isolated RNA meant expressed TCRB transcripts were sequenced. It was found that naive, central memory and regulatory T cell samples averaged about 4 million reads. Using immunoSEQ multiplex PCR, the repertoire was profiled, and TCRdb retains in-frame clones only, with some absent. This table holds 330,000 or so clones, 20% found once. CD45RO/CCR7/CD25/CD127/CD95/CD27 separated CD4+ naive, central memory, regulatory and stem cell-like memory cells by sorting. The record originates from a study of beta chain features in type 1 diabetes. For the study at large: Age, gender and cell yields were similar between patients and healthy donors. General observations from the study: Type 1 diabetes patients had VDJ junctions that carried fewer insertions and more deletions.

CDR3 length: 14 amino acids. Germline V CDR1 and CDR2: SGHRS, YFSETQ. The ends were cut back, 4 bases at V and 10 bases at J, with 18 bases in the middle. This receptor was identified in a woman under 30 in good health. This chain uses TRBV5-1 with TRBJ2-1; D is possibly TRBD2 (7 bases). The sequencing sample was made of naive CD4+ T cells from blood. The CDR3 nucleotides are TGCGCCAGCAGCGGGGGGGCCCAGGGGAGGGAGCAGTTCTTC. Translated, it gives CASSGGAQGREQFF.